The clone carrying this T cell receptor (beta chain) occurred a few times. Its antigen is unidentified. In TCRdb, the RT-PCR reads were re-called with MiXCR into one record per CDR3 protein. The profile covers about 500,000 distinct CDR3 sequences, with 16% appearing a single time and less than 4% taken by the ten largest. The CDR3 loop spans 13 amino acids. Trimming stripped 0 bases from V and 6 bases from J, with 6 bases between. CDR1 is SGHTA, CDR2 FQGNSA, per germline. This sample stems from a study of response to subunit inactivated influenza vaccine. Whole-study results and caveats: Only a handful of new T cells, the authors suggested, are recruited with each seasonal influenza vaccination.

V gene TRBV7-2 combines with J gene TRBJ1-5; D remains ambiguous. The specimen was CD4+ T cells sorted from PBMCs, collected approximately 25 months after vaccination. The receptor comes from a man aged 50 to 69 who received an inactivated influenza vaccine. CDR3 nucleotides: TGTGCCAGCAGCTTAGCGACATTTCAGCCCCAGCATTTT. It yields the protein CASSLATFQPQHF.